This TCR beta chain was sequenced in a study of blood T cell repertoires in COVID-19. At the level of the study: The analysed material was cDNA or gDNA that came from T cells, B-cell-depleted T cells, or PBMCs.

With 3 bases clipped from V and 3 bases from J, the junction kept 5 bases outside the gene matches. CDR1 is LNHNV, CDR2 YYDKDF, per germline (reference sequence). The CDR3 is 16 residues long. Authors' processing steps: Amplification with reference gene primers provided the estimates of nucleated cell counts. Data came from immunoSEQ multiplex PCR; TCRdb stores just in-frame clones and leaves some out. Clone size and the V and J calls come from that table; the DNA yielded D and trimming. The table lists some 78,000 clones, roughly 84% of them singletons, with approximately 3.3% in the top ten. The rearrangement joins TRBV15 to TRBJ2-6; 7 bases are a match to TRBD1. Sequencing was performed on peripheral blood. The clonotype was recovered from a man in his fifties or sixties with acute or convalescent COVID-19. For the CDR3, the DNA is TGTGCCACCAGCAGCTCGCAGGGGGATGGGGCCAACGTCCTGACTTTC. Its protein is CATSSSQGDGANVLTF.